This is a list of T cell receptor beta chains from one sample in a study of blood T cell repertoires in COVID-19. The protocol was immunoSEQ multiplex PCR, while the TCRdb copy is restricted to in-frame clones and leaves out a portion. This table has approximately 110,000 clones, 81% appearing once. Sequenced material: peripheral blood. Source of these receptors: a man older than 75 with acute or convalescent COVID-19. Both conserved end residues are part of each CDR3. The order of the fields is D gene, clone size, V gene, J gene, CDR3 protein, CDR3 DNA. D genes are given only for firm matches. Not all rows give a size; the values are once, few, many and, for expanded clones, a class.

d_call: -
clone_size: -
v_call: TRBV11-3
j_call: TRBJ2-6
cdr3_aa: CASSPTAGANVLTF
cdr3_nt: TGTGCCAGCAGCCCGACAGCTGGGGCCAACGTCCTGACTTTC

d_call: TRBD1
clone_size: -
v_call: TRBV27
j_call: TRBJ1-4
cdr3_aa: CASSPRDSLNEKLFF
cdr3_nt: TGTGCCAGCAGTCCTAGGGACAGCCTTAATGAAAAACTGTTTTTT

d_call: -
clone_size: few
v_call: TRBV9
j_call: TRBJ2-2
cdr3_aa: CASSVGIRGRDVPTGELFF
cdr3_nt: TGTGCCAGCAGCGTAGGGATAAGGGGGCGGGACGTCCCCACCGGGGAGCTGTTTTTT

d_call: -
clone_size: -
v_call: TRBV24-1
j_call: TRBJ2-1
cdr3_aa: CATSKSWGDNEQFF
cdr3_nt: TGTGCCACCAGTAAAAGTTGGGGGGACAATGAGCAGTTCTTC

d_call: -
clone_size: once
v_call: TRBV7-2
j_call: TRBJ2-7
cdr3_aa: CASSLGTEREQYF
cdr3_nt: TGTGCCAGCAGCTTAGGGACAGAAAGAGAGCAGTACTTC

d_call: TRBD1
clone_size: once
v_call: TRBV7-9
j_call: TRBJ1-5
cdr3_aa: CASSLVAGGNQPQHF
cdr3_nt: TGTGCCAGCAGCTTAGTGGCAGGGGGCAACCAGCCCCAGCATTTT

d_call: -
clone_size: -
v_call: TRBV11-2
j_call: TRBJ2-5
cdr3_aa: CASSLASEETQYF
cdr3_nt: TGTGCCAGCAGCTTAGCGTCGGAAGAGACCCAGTACTTC

d_call: -
clone_size: -
v_call: TRBV4-1
j_call: TRBJ1-4
cdr3_aa: CASSQGASNEKLFF
cdr3_nt: TGCGCCAGCAGCCAAGGAGCTTCTAATGAAAAACTGTTTTTT

d_call: TRBD1
clone_size: -
v_call: TRBV5-4
j_call: TRBJ1-2
cdr3_aa: CASSPTGALGGYTF
cdr3_nt: TGTGCCAGCAGCCCGACAGGGGCTCTAGGAGGCTACACCTTC

d_call: -
clone_size: -
v_call: TRBV5-4
j_call: TRBJ2-2
cdr3_aa: CASSRGQNTGELFF
cdr3_nt: TGTGCCAGCAGCAGGGGACAGAACACCGGGGAGCTGTTTTTT

d_call: TRBD1
clone_size: few
v_call: TRBV5-1
j_call: TRBJ2-7
cdr3_aa: CASSPGQTNYEQYF
cdr3_nt: TGCGCCAGCAGCCCGGGACAGACAAACTACGAGCAGTACTTC

d_call: -
clone_size: -
v_call: TRBV5-1
j_call: TRBJ1-6
cdr3_aa: CASSLATGTNSPLHF
cdr3_nt: TGCGCCAGCAGCTTGGCCACAGGGACCAATTCACCCCTCCACTTT

d_call: TRBD1
clone_size: -
v_call: TRBV7-3
j_call: TRBJ2-6
cdr3_aa: CASSRQGAATGANVLTF
cdr3_nt: TGTGCCAGCAGCAGACAGGGGGCGGCAACTGGGGCCAACGTCCTGACTTTC

d_call: TRBD1
clone_size: -
v_call: TRBV5-1
j_call: TRBJ2-7
cdr3_aa: CASSGAGTGSYEQYF
cdr3_nt: TGCGCCAGCAGCGGCGCCGGGACAGGCTCGTACGAGCAGTACTTC

d_call: -
clone_size: -
v_call: TRBV2
j_call: TRBJ1-1
cdr3_aa: CASSEARAEAFF
cdr3_nt: TGTGCCAGCAGTGAAGCGCGGGCTGAAGCTTTCTTT

d_call: -
clone_size: -
v_call: TRBV7-3
j_call: TRBJ1-1
cdr3_aa: CASSLARNTEAFF
cdr3_nt: TGTGCCAGCAGCTTGGCCAGGAACACTGAAGCTTTCTTT

d_call: -
clone_size: -
v_call: TRBV5-4
j_call: TRBJ1-1
cdr3_aa: CASSWGRQGNTEAFF
cdr3_nt: TGTGCCAGCAGCTGGGGTAGGCAGGGGAACACTGAAGCTTTCTTT

d_call: -
clone_size: -
v_call: TRBV28
j_call: TRBJ1-1
cdr3_aa: CASRPEPGHPFF
cdr3_nt: TGTGCCAGCAGACCGGAACCGGGACACCCTTTCTTT

d_call: -
clone_size: -
v_call: TRBV2
j_call: TRBJ1-2
cdr3_aa: CASRDSGMNGYTF
cdr3_nt: TGTGCCAGCAGGGACAGTGGAATGAATGGCTACACCTTC

d_call: -
clone_size: -
v_call: TRBV11-3
j_call: TRBJ2-5
cdr3_aa: CASSRTDLETQYF
cdr3_nt: TGTGCCAGCAGTCGGACAGACCTGGAGACCCAGTACTTC

d_call: -
clone_size: -
v_call: TRBV5-1
j_call: TRBJ2-1
cdr3_aa: CASSANNEQFF
cdr3_nt: TGCGCCAGCAGCGCGAACAATGAGCAGTTCTTC

d_call: TRBD1
clone_size: many
v_call: TRBV30
j_call: TRBJ1-5
cdr3_aa: CAWSEDRAQPQHF
cdr3_nt: TGTGCCTGGAGTGAGGACAGGGCTCAGCCCCAGCATTTT

d_call: TRBD1
clone_size: -
v_call: TRBV10-3
j_call: TRBJ1-1
cdr3_aa: CATRTGPGGFGMNTEAFF
cdr3_nt: TGTGCCACCAGAACAGGCCCAGGGGGCTTTGGGATGAACACTGAAGCTTTCTTT

d_call: -
clone_size: -
v_call: TRBV30
j_call: TRBJ2-7
cdr3_aa: CAWSNTGTDEQYF
cdr3_nt: TGTGCCTGGAGTAATACAGGTACGGACGAGCAGTACTTC